The T cell receptor beta chain under discussion was sequenced for a study of blood T cell repertoires in COVID-19. Study in general: Donors in the United States, Italy and Spain gave samples during acute or convalescent COVID-19. Nucleic acid was either cDNA or gDNA, and it came from T cells, B-cell-depleted T cells, or PBMCs.

This CDR3 contains 16 residues. The junction had 5 bases not matched to a gene; V was cut back by 4 bases and J by 1 base. The germline CDR1 and CDR2 sequences are SEHNR and FQNEAQ (reference sequence). Study processing details: Amplification of reference gene primers was used by the study to estimate nucleated cell counts. TCRdb's table, derived via immunoSEQ multiplex PCR, lists solely in-frame clones and lacks some. The DNA was the basis for D and trimming; V, J and clone size are from that table. The table shows some 150,000 clones, with 80% occurring only once. The rearrangement links TRBV7-9 to TRBJ2-2, with 8 bases identical to TRBD1. Sequencing used peripheral blood. The sequence derives from a man aged 55 to 70 with acute or convalescent COVID-19. CDR3 sequence: CASSSADRVNTGELFF. CDR3 bases: TGTGCCAGCAGCTCGGCGGACAGGGTGAACACCGGGGAGCTGTTTTTT. The variable domain in full, with the rest retrieved from reference TRBV7-9 and TRBJ2-2, is DTGVSQNPRHKITKRGQNVTFRCDPISEHNRLYWYRQTLGQGPEFLTYFQNEAQLEKSRLLSDRFSAERPKGSFSTLEIQRTEQGDSAMYLCASSSADRVNTGELFFGEGSRLTVL.